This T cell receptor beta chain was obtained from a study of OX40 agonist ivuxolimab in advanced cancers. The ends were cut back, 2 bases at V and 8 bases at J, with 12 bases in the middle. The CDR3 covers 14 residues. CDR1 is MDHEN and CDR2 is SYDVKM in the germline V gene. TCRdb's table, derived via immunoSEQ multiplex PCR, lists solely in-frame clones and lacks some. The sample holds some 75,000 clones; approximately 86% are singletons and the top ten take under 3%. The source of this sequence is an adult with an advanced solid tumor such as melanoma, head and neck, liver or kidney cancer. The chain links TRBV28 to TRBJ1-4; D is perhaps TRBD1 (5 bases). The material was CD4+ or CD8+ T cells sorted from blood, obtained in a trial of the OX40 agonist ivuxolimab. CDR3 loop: CASSLGGGSEKLFF. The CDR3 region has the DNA TGTGCCAGCAGTTTAGGGGGGGGTTCCGAAAAACTGTTTTTT. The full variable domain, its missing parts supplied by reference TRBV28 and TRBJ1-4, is DVKVTQSSRYLVKRTGEKVFLECVQDMDHENMFWYRQDPGLGLRLIYFSYDVKMKEKGDIPEGYSVSREKKERFSLILESASTNQTSMYLCASSLGGGSEKLFFGSGTQLSVL.